The clone carrying this T cell receptor beta chain came up many times. The antigen is unknown. This sample stems from a study of breast tumors, draining lymph nodes, adjacent tissues. The study's findings and limits: Tumors had less TCR diversity than lymph nodes, more than nontumor tissue.

Trimming took 7 bases from V and 7 from J; bases not matched to a gene: 6. The CDR3 covers 13 residues. Germline CDR1 MDHEN, CDR2 SYDVKM. From the multiplex PCR reads, TCRdb called clonotypes with MiXCR, one entry per CDR3 protein. The repertoire holds over 200,000 distinct CDR3 sequences, with less than 40% as singletons. Samples came from axillary lymph nodes draining the breast cancer. V gene TRBV28 combines with J gene TRBJ1-5; TRBD1 aligns across 8 bases. The sequence was obtained from a female donor with breast cancer. Some clones in this sample may be carry-over from other donors' samples. Source material: axillary lymph node tissue. The CDR3: CASIQGAGQPQHF. The CDR3 coding sequence is TGTGCCAGCATTCAGGGGGCTGGACAGCCCCAGCATTTT.